This T cell receptor beta chain was identified in a study of blood T cell repertoires in COVID-19. Participants spanned ages roughly 18 to 95 years and resided in some 22 US areas. Cohort allocation depended upon clinical history that participants reported. Donors in Cohort 3 who had recovered were those with two negative PCRs, healthcare professional clearance, or resolution of their symptoms. This CDR3 contains 14 residues. With 3 bases removed from V and 3 bases from J, the gap between germline ends came to 12 bases. The germline CDR1 and CDR2 sequences are SNHLY and FYNNEI. Some clones are missing from TCRdb's copy, which holds only in-frame ones; the method was immunoSEQ multiplex PCR. The table records 150,000 to 200,000 clones, around 73% of them present only once.

The TCR comes from a woman in her fifties or sixties who had recovered from COVID-19. The genes are TRBV2 and TRBJ2-7; the D gene is possibly TRBD2 (5 bases). The sequenced material came from PBMCs or T cells enriched from blood (not recorded which). The CDR3 sequence: CASSEYGVGYEQYF. The DNA of the CDR3 is TGTGCCAGCAGTGAGTACGGGGTCGGCTACGAGCAGTACTTC.